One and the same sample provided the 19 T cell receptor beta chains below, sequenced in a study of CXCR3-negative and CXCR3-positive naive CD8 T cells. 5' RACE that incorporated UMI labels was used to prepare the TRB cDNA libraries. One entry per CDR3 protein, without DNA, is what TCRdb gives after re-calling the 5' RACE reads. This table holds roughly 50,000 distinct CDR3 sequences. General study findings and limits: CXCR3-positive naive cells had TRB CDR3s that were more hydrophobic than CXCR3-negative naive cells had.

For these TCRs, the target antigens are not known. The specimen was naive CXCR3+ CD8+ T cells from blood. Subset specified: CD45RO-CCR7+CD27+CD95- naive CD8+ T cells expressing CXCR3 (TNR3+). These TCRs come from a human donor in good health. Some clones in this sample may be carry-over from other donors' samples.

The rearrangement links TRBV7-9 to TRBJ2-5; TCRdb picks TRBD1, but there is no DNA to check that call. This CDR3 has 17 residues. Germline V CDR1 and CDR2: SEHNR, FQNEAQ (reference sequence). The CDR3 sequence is CASSHLPGHTPGETQYF. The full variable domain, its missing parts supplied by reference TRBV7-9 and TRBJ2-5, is DTGVSQNPRHKITKRGQNVTFRCDPISEHNRLYWYRQTLGQGPEFLTYFQNEAQLEKSRLLSDRFSAERPKGSFSTLEIQRTEQGDSAMYLCASSHLPGHTPGETQYFGPGTRLLVL.

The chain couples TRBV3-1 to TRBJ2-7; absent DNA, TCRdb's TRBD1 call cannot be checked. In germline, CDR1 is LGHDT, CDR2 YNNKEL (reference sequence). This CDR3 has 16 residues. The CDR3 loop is CASSPKAGTYNYEQYF.

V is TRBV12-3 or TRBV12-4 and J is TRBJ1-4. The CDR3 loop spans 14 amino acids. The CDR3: CASTAGTANEKLFF.

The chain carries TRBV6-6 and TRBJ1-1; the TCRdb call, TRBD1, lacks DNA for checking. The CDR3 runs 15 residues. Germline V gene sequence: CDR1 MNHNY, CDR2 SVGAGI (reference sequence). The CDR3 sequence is CASSYPGGSGTEAFF.

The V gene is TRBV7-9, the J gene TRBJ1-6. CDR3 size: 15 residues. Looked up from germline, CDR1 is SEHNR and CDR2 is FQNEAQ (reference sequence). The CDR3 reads CASAKESSYNSPLHF.

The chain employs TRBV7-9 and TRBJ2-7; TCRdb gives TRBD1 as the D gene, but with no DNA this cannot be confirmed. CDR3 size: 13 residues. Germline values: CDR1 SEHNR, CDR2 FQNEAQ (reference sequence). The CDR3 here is CASSLASGSEQYF. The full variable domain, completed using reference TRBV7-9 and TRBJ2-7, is DTGVSQNPRHKITKRGQNVTFRCDPISEHNRLYWYRQTLGQGPEFLTYFQNEAQLEKSRLLSDRFSAERPKGSFSTLEIQRTEQGDSAMYLCASSLASGSEQYFGPGTRLTVT.

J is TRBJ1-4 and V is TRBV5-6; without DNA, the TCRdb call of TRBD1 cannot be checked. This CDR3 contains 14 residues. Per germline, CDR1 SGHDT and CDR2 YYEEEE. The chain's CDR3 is CASSPGQVTEKLFF.

CDR3: CASSRRDTWSEQYF. The chain combines TRBV3-1 with TRBJ2-7; TCRdb lists TRBD1, though no DNA is available to test this call. The CDR3 loop spans 14 amino acids. The V gene's germline CDR1 is LGHDT and CDR2 YNNKEL (reference sequence).

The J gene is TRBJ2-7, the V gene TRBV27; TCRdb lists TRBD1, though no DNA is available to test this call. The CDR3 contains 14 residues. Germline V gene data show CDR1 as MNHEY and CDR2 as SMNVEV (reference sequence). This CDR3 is CASSLGGRSYEQYF.

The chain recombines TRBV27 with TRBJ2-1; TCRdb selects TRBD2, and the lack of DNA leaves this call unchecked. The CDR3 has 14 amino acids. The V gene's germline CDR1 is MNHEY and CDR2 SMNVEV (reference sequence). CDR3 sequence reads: CATHLGLAGDEQFF.

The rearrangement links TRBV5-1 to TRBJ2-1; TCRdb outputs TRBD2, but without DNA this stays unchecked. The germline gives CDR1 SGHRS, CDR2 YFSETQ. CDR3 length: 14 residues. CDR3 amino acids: CASSLAVYSDEQFF.

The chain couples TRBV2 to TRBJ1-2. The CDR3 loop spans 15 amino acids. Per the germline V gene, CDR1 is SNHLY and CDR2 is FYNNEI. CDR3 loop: CASSGGREVGYGYTF.

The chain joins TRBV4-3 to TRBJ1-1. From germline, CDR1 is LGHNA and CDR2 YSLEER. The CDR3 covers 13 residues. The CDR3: CASSQDLRSEAFF.

The CDR3 here is CASSEDRESYEQYF. The chain carries TRBV5-1 and TRBJ2-7; TCRdb designates TRBD1, a call that cannot be tested without DNA. The CDR3 runs 14 residues. Germline V CDR1 and CDR2: SGHRS, YFSETQ.

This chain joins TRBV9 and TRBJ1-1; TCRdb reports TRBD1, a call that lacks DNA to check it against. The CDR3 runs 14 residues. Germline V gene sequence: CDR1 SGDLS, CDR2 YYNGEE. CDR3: CASSEGTGDPEAFF. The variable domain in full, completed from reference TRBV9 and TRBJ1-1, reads DSGVTQTPKHLITATGQRVTLRCSPRSGDLSVYWYQQSLDQGLQFLIQYYNGEERAKGNILERFSAQQFPDLHSELNLSSLELGDSALYFCASSEGTGDPEAFFGQGTRLTVV.

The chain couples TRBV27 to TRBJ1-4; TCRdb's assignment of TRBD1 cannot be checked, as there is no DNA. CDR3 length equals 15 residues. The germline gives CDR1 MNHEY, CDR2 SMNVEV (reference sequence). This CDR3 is CASRSSWTENEKLFF.

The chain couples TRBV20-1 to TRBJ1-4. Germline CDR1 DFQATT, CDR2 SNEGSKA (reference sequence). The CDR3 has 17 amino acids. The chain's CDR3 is CSARLPQSTATNEKLFF.

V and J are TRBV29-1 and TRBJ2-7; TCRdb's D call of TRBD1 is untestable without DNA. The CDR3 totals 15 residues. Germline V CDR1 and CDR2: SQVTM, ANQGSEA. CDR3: CSVEAGRDSPYEQYF.

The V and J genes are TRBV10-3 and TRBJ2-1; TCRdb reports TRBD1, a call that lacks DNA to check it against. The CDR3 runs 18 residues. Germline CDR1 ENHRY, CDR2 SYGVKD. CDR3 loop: CAISEPGTGPSAVNEQFF.